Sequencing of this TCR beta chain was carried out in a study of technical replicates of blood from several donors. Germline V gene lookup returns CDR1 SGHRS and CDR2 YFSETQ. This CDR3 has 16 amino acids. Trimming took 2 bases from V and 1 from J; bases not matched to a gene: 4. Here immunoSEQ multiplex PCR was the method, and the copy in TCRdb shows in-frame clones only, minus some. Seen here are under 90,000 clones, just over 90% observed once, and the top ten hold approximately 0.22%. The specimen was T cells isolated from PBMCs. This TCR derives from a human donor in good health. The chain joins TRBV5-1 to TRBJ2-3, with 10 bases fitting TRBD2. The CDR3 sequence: CASSLVLAGRTDTQYF. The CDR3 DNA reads TGCGCCAGCAGCTTAGTACTAGCGGGGCGCACAGATACGCAGTATTTT.